The present TCR beta chain was sequenced within a study of shared clonotypes between healthy human individuals. The overall study: CD4 naive and memory got three plates each, CD8 naive two, CD8 memory one. General study findings and limits: Naive CD4 clonotypes overlapped across a handful of donors at approximately 5%.

The CDR3 loop spans 15 amino acids. V lost 0 bases to trimming and J lost 0 bases, with 9 bases between them. Germline V gene lookup returns CDR1 MGHRA and CDR2 YSYEKL. Sequencing was performed with immunoSEQ multiplex PCR; in TCRdb, only in-frame clones are kept and a portion is missing. The sample has about 2 million clones, about 95% seen once; the top ten hold around 1.2%. On this clone itself: Its antigen is unknown.

CD8 cells classed as naive were CD45RO-negative and positively selected for CCR7, excluding terminally differentiated effector memory CD45RA+ cells. The rearrangement joins TRBV4-1 to TRBJ2-7; D is undetermined. Specimen: naive CD8+ T cells sorted from blood. The TCR sequence derives from a man aged 18 to 35 in good health. The CDR3, as DNA: TGCGCCAGCAGCCAAGAACACGGAATCTCCTACGAGCAGTACTTC. It yields the protein CASSQEHGISYEQYF.